The T cell receptor beta chain described here comes from a study of vaccination effects on CD4 cells after COVID-19 (dated by TCRdb to about 2022). General notes on the study: The ViraFEST assay stimulated PBMC with viral peptide pools and then used TCR sequencing to identify antigen-specific CD4+ T cell clonotypes by expansion. Each participant received two doses of an mRNA SARS-CoV-2 vaccine, either BNT162b2 or mRNA-1273. Each well held under 2.5 million PBMC cultured in IMDM containing around 5% human AB serum, roughly 9.6 IU/ml IL-2 and gentamicin, along with around 9.1 ug/ml peptides. In both COVID-19 convalescent patients and infection-naive vaccine recipients, the study compared SARS-CoV-2 spike-specific CD4+ TCR repertoires from before mRNA vaccination with those from after it. A total of 10 COVID-19 convalescent patients and a handful of SARS-CoV-2-naive healthy vaccine recipients were included in the full study. The Oncomine TCR Beta short-read assay on an Illumina iSeq 100 was used to sequence cultures from other donors in the study.

After about 9 days of culture, CD4+ T cells were isolated with the EasySep CD4+ T cell isolation kit. The absence of prior SARS-CoV-2 infection in healthy vaccine recipients was confirmed by negative nucleocapsid antibodies before and after vaccination. On days 3 and 7, half of the culture medium was replaced with fresh IL-2-containing medium. Unless otherwise noted, each peptide stimulation condition was cultured in triplicate wells. PBMC were separated from whole blood using Ficoll-Paque Plus gradient centrifugation and were then either cryopreserved at -140C or used fresh. Genomic DNA was extracted from cultured CD4+ T cells with the QIAamp micro DNA kit. Taken from the germline V gene (reference sequence), the CDR1 and CDR2 loops are LGHDT and YNNKEL. The germline ends are 7 bases apart after V is trimmed by 4 bases and J by 1 base. Inclusive of the bounding cysteine and phenylalanine, the CDR3 is 13 residues long. Only the CDR3 DNA stays, 39 bases, in frame from base 1.

Study-wide findings and limitations: In healthy vaccine recipients, vaccine-induced clones were almost all SARS-CoV-2 mono-reactive, with only 1 of 255 being cross-reactive with common cold coronaviruses. Clones induced by infection and clones induced by vaccination both contracted markedly at late timepoints after vaccination, which fits with T cell responses waning over time. The study was limited by a small number of convalescent patients, and early post-infection timepoints were lacking.

The receptor library was made with the immunoSEQ multiplex PCR assay. DNA from the cultured, isolated CD4+ T cells was subjected to TCR beta CDR3 sequencing. The paper's data handling went like this. The analysis removed non-productive TCR sequences, trimmed reads to the CDR3 region, and retained only CDR3s that were 7 or more amino acids long. Antigen-specific clonotypes were identified using the MANAFEST web app by comparison of expansion in peptide wells against reference cultures. For clones to be considered positive, expansion at FDR<0.05 versus reference and all other wells, an odds ratio above 5, and a frequency above 0.1% in two replicate wells were required. Clonotypes significantly expanded in SARS-CoV-2 spike wells and in at least one common cold coronavirus spike condition were defined as cross-reactive. Using the stringdist R package, CDR3 similarity was measured by Levenshtein distance, and unrooted trees were constructed with ape in R 3.6.1. This is the immuneACCESS table as TCRdb keeps it, with only in-frame sequences that have V and J called. A part of the clones is gone; compared with another copy, unresolved V genes explain less than half, and the rest is unexplained. Clone size and V and J calls were adopted from that table, with D and trimming inferred from the DNA. The sample table holds about 58,000 clones, of which more than 60% were seen once. 2.5% to 3.5% of the sample is held by the ten biggest clonotypes.

This clone was seen more than once but under ten times. Its antigen is still unknown. No much larger clonotype is one base removed from it; base qualities were not supplied. Recombination joined TRBV3-1 (or the pseudogene TRBV3-2) with TRBJ1-1; D gene: possibly TRBD1, on 5 matching bases. This material consisted of CD4+ T cells from PBMCs cultured without peptide, taken before COVID-19 vaccination. This receptor was identified in a human donor who received a COVID-19 vaccine. For the CDR3, the sequence is CASSPTGNTEAFF. The DNA sequence is as follows: TGTGCCAGCAGCCCAACAGGGAACACTGAAGCTTTCTTT.